This T cell receptor beta chain emerged from a study of glioma-infiltrating T cells after dendritic cell vaccination (dated by TCRdb to about 2016). Looking at the study overall: A cohort of approximately 15 glioblastoma patients from Phase I and II dendritic cell vaccination trials was included, of whom 9 were newly diagnosed and 6 had recurrent disease. To make the vaccine, monocyte-derived dendritic cells were cultured for about seven days with IL-4 and GM-CSF and then pulsed overnight with autologous tumor lysate. Survival after dendritic cell vaccination was correlated with TCR sequencing metrics, such as TIL content and the overlap between tumor and blood repertoires. Each patient got three intradermal injections of the dendritic cell vaccine, spaced at biweekly intervals, in the arm below the axilla. Between about 2002 and 2013, the patients were given dendritic cell vaccination pulsed with autologous tumor lysate. In glioblastoma patients vaccinated with dendritic cells, deep sequencing of TCR beta CDR3 regions served to measure tumor-infiltrating lymphocyte content and to compare repertoires between tumor and blood.

Results the study describes overall, beyond this receptor: After dendritic cell vaccination, a higher estimated pretreatment TIL content predicted longer time to progression and overall survival. The three-group TCR overlap response model was characterized as speculative, and prospective validation of the model was stated to be required. The cohort was small and heterogeneous, only a few patients had full blood and tumor sets, and even fewer had initial-recurrent tumor pairs. TCR clonality showed no direct relationship with survival, which suggests that a diverse polyclonal response may be important.

Selection of patients required sufficient residual fresh-frozen tumor tissue and over two years of available survival data. None of the glioblastoma patients carried an isocitrate dehydrogenase mutation, although molecular status otherwise varied. PBMC were collected before vaccination, two weeks after the third vaccination, and at tumor progression if tumor progression occurred. Genomic DNA was extracted with the Qiagen DNeasy Blood extraction Kit. CDR1 is given as SQVTM and CDR2 as ANQGSEA, both from the germline V gene. The CDR3 runs 13 residues from the cysteine to the phenylalanine. Only the CDR3 DNA stays, 39 bases, in frame from base 1. V lost 3 bases and J lost 1 base; the stretch between them is 6 bases long. Regarding this clone: This clone's antigen is unknown. The sample holds no much larger clone one base away, and base qualities are not on file.

The immunoSEQ assay amplified TCRB CDR3 regions from approximately 2 micrograms of genomic DNA, or from all available DNA when less than that amount was available. Multiplex PCR used 60 forward primers for TCR V beta segments and 13 reverse primers for J beta segments. To estimate the number of reads per starting template, synthetic control templates were added to each sample at limiting dilution. Reads of 87 bp were generated by sequencing on the Illumina HiSeq System. In the source study's methods: PCR and sequencing errors were removed by merging closely related sequences with a nearest neighbor algorithm. TCR overlap was defined as the percentage of unique tumor TCR beta sequences that were also present in the same patient's peripheral blood. TCRdb retrieved this table from immuneACCESS and kept in-frame rearrangements only. Not all clones are present; in checked studies, unresolved V genes account for under half, and no reason is known for the remainder. V and J calls and clone size are given by that table; D and trimming were obtained from the DNA. Counted in this sample were over 55,000 clones; about four fifths of them appeared once. Roughly 7.9% of the sample is held by the ten biggest clonotypes.

The chain links TRBV29-1 with TRBJ2-2; possibly the D gene is TRBD1, per 5 matching bases. This material consisted of blood, taken before dendritic cell vaccination. The sequence derives from a human donor with glioblastoma. CDR3 loop: CSVDQGNTGELFF. At the DNA level, the sequence is TGCAGCGTTGATCAGGGGAACACCGGGGAGCTGTTTTTT.